This record looks at one T cell receptor (beta chain) sequence and its context. The antigen is not known. The sample originates from a study of Ad26.COV2.S vaccination and SARS-CoV-2 variants. Study-level background: This donor came from the COV1001 trial of Ad26.COV2.S. Once, or twice with 56 days between doses, Ad26.COV2.S was given intramuscularly. Study-wide results and caveats: TCR breadth and depth analyses may have underestimated total T cell responses.

This CDR3 spans 12 amino acids. Germline CDR1 and CDR2: SNHLY and FYNNEI. V lost 6 bases to trimming and J lost 0 bases, with 6 bases between them. Treatment denoted: around 19 received Ad26.COV2.S at low or high dose, single or two shots; about five received placebo; per-sample allocation not given. The samples date from day 63 after the first vaccine or placebo injection. Within Boston, the person who donated was an adult of 18-55 years. Sequenced by immunoSEQ multiplex PCR; TCRdb stores in-frame clones only, minus some. This table holds a few hundred thousand clones, about nine tenths found once. Sequences were derived from peripheral blood, sampled in a trial of Ad26.COV2.S vaccine versus placebo. The rearrangement uses TRBV2 and TRBJ2-7; D unclear. The TCR comes from a person between 18 and 65 years old who received the Ad26.COV2.S COVID-19 vaccine or a placebo. The CDR3 DNA reads TGTGCCAGCAGACAAAACTCCTACGAGCAGTACTTC. The encoded protein is CASRQNSYEQYF.